Here is one T cell receptor (beta chain) with its context. Its antigen remains unknown. Sample barcodes and UMIs were carried by the TCR alpha and TCR beta cDNA libraries that 5'RACE generated with constant-segment primers. TCRdb reanalysed the 5' RACE reads using MiXCR and keeps one entry per CDR3 protein. The sample has more than 300,000 distinct CDR3 sequences, approximately 15% seen once. Germline loops: CDR1 MDHEN, CDR2 SYDVKM. The CDR3 is made up of 16 amino acids. Trimming pared 3 bases from V and 6 bases from J, leaving 17 bases between. The sample is drawn from a study of T-cell memory formation after mild COVID-19. Whole-study findings and limits: Clones that contracted clustered mainly in CM and EM if CD4+ and in EMRA if CD8+.

Sequencing used PBMCs or a T cell subset sorted from them (not recorded which). The clonotype was recovered from a man aged 18 to 29 who had mild COVID-19 (a few samples of this study predate the infection). Cell type and time point are not known. The chain employs TRBV28 and TRBJ1-4; possible D gene TRBD1, 5 bases. CDR3 region: CASSFGRGTAYEKLFF. The CDR3 nucleotides are TGTGCCAGCAGTTTTGGACGTGGGACCGCATATGAAAAACTGTTTTTT. The whole variable domain, remainder taken from reference TRBV28 and TRBJ1-4, is DVKVTQSSRYLVKRTGEKVFLECVQDMDHENMFWYRQDPGLGLRLIYFSYDVKMKEKGDIPEGYSVSREKKERFSLILESASTNQTSMYLCASSFGRGTAYEKLFFGSGTQLSVL.